Presented here are 19 T cell receptor beta chains from one specimen sequenced in a study of brain T cells in children with intractable seizures. Libraries were prepared by immunoSEQ multiplex PCR; TCRdb keeps only in-frame clonotypes and omits some of them. The table has over 20,000 clones, approximately 94% seen once. The sequencing used peripheral blood, collected at surgery. Source of these receptors: a boy younger than 18 with focal cortical dysplasia and intractable seizures.

The chain carries TRBV24-1 and TRBJ1-5; unclear D gene. The CDR3 extends over 14 amino acids. V was clipped by 6 bases and J by 0 bases, with 8 bases between them. Per germline, CDR1 KGHDR and CDR2 SFDVKD. CDR3 region: CATSPRDSNQPQHF. The CDR3 DNA reads as TGTGCCACCAGTCCGCGAGATAGCAATCAGCCCCAGCATTTT.

The chain employs TRBV18 and TRBJ2-7; no clear D. Germline V gene data show CDR1 as KGHSH and CDR2 as LQKENI. Trimming removed 6 bases from V and 3 bases from J, with 12 bases in between. This CDR3 contains 13 residues. The chain's CDR3 is CASSHGANYEQYV. CDR3 sequence (DNA): TGTGCCAGCTCGCACGGCGCCAACTACGAGCAGTACGTC.

The chain is built from TRBV6-5 and TRBJ2-4; D is undetermined. V shed 10 bases and J shed 1 base, with 5 bases lying between them. The CDR3 is 11 amino acids. Germline V gene sequence: CDR1 MNHEY, CDR2 SVGAGI. CDR3 in DNA: TGTGCCACCGCGGCCAAAAACATTCAGTACTTC. Its protein product is CATAAKNIQYF.

The rearrangement uses TRBV5-6 and TRBJ2-7; TRBD2 agrees at 7 bases. This CDR3 has 14 amino acids. Trimming at V came to 6 bases and at J to 1 base, leaving 7 bases not matched to a gene. Germline lookup yields CDR1 SGHDT and CDR2 YYEEEE. The CDR3 protein is CASNGGSSSYEQYV. CDR3 in DNA: TGTGCCAGCAACGGCGGGAGTTCTTCCTACGAGCAGTACGTC.

The chain has TRBV28 and TRBJ1-1; TRBD1 is a possible D gene (6 bases). Looked up from germline, CDR1 is MDHEN and CDR2 is SYDVKM. The V end was cut by 5 bases, the J end by 5 bases, with 24 bases between. The CDR3 runs 17 residues. The CDR3 is CASSALGRGGRETEAFF. The CDR3 coding sequence is TGTGCCAGCAGTGCCCTAGGTAGGGGGGGCAGGGAAACTGAAGCTTTCTTT.

This chain joins TRBV5-1 and TRBJ2-7; TRBD2 might be the D (5 bases). CDR3 length: 15 residues. V was pared by 5 bases and J by 1 base, with 16 bases between. Germline V gene sequence: CDR1 SGHRS, CDR2 YFSETQ. The CDR3 loop is CASSYDRGPSYEQYF. DNA of the CDR3: TGCGCCAGCAGTTACGATCGAGGGCCATCCTACGAGCAGTACTTC.

This chain connects TRBV19 to TRBJ1-2; D not certain. Per the germline V gene, CDR1 is LNHDA and CDR2 is SQIVND (reference sequence). This CDR3 is 14 amino acids long. The V end lost 2 bases, the J end lost 4 bases, and 11 bases lay between the germline ends. CDR3 bases: TGTGCCAGTAGTATAAATTCAGGCGTCTATGGCTACACCTTC. Translating gives CASSINSGVYGYTF.

This chain uses TRBV5-1 with TRBJ1-2, with 9 bases fitting TRBD1. The CDR3 covers 15 residues. CDR1 is SGHRS, CDR2 YFSETQ, per germline. The V and J ends lost 2 bases and 0 bases, in that order; junction bases with no gene match: 2. CDR3 DNA: TGCGCCAGCAGCTTAGACAGGGGGACTAACTATGGCTACACCTTC. Its translation: CASSLDRGTNYGYTF.

The chain has TRBV6-5 and TRBJ2-1, with D possibly matching TRBD2 (5 bases). The CDR3 sequence is 15 residues long. The V gene lost 7 bases and the J gene lost 8 bases, with 21 bases spanning the gap. Germline V gene lookup returns CDR1 MNHEY and CDR2 SVGAGI. The CDR3: CASTPRPGSVDEQFF. The CDR3 DNA is TGTGCCAGCACCCCACGGCCTGGGAGCGTCGATGAGCAGTTCTTC.

The V call is TRBV19, the J call TRBJ2-2; the D is unclear. V was clipped by 9 bases and J by 4 bases, with 12 bases between them. Per germline, CDR1 LNHDA and CDR2 SQIVND (reference sequence). The CDR3 contains 13 residues. Here the CDR3 DNA reads TGTGCCAGCCTCAGATGGGGCACCGGGGAGCTGTTTTTT. Amino acid sequence: CASLRWGTGELFF.

The chain joins TRBV7-9 to TRBJ1-6; D might be TRBD1 (5 bases). CDR1 is SEHNR, CDR2 FQNEAQ, per germline (reference sequence). The V end lost 1 base, the J end lost 5 bases, and 9 bases lay between the germline ends. The CDR3 is made up of 15 amino acids. Here the CDR3 DNA reads TGTGCCAGCAGCTTAGTAGCAGGGAATAATTCACCCCTCCACTTT. Translated, it gives CASSLVAGNNSPLHF.

V usage is TRBV28 and J usage is TRBJ1-5; maybe TRBD1 (5 bases). This CDR3 is built from 12 residues. V dropped 5 bases and J dropped 7 bases, with 9 bases sitting between them. CDR1 is MDHEN and CDR2 is SYDVKM in the germline V gene. CDR3 nucleotide sequence: TGTGCCAGCAGTGCCCGGACACAGCCCCAGCATTTT. Translated: CASSARTQPQHF.

The rearrangement uses TRBV11-2 and TRBJ2-4; unclear D gene. CDR3 length equals 16 residues. Deletions cut 5 bases from V and 0 bases from J, with 14 bases between. Germline loops: CDR1 SGHAT, CDR2 FQNNGV. The CDR3 DNA sequence: TGTGCCAGCAGCCAGATCGGGTCTCTAGCCAAAAACATTCAGTACTTC. It codes for CASSQIGSLAKNIQYF.

The chain has TRBV27 and TRBJ2-1; tentatively, D is TRBD2 (6 bases). The CDR3 totals 14 residues. V gave up 6 bases and J gave up 2 bases, with 11 bases separating them. Per the germline V gene, CDR1 is MNHEY and CDR2 is SMNVEV (reference sequence). CDR3 loop: CASRAGPAYNEQFF. The DNA of the CDR3 is TGTGCCAGCAGGGCGGGACCGGCCTACAATGAGCAGTTCTTC.

The chain combines TRBV18 with TRBJ1-2; TRBD1 aligns across 8 bases. Unmatched junction bases numbered 3, after V lost 4 bases and J lost 8 bases. Germline CDR1 reads KGHSH; CDR2 reads LQKENI. The CDR3 extends over 12 amino acids. The CDR3 DNA follows: TGTGCCAGCTCACGACAGGGGAGCGGCTACACCTTC. This encodes CASSRQGSGYTF.

The chain employs TRBV19 and TRBJ1-1; TRBD1 aligns across 8 bases. The CDR3 is 15 amino acids. V gave up 6 bases and J gave up 1 base; unmatched junction bases: 7. Germline V gene data show CDR1 as LNHDA and CDR2 as SQIVND (reference sequence). As DNA, the CDR3 is TGTGCCAGTAGGCCTCAGGGGGCTGGGAACACTGAAGCTTTCTTT. Translated, it gives CASRPQGAGNTEAFF.

A few counts support this clone. The chain carries TRBV7-2 and TRBJ1-2; D ambiguous. Per the germline V gene, CDR1 is SGHTA and CDR2 is FQGNSA. This CDR3 spans 15 amino acids. V lost 7 bases and J 5 bases, leaving 20 bases between the germline ends. This CDR3 reads CASIPGSSPRYGYTF. CDR3 DNA: TGTGCCAGCATCCCCGGGTCGTCCCCCAGATATGGCTACACCTTC.

This clone was found a few times. The chain joins TRBV6-5 to TRBJ1-6; 8 positions agree with TRBD1. The CDR3 is made up of 15 amino acids. The ends lost 0 bases at V and 9 bases at J; junction bases unmatched: 4. CDR1 is MNHEY and CDR2 is SVGAGI in the germline V gene. This chain's CDR3 is CASSYSQDRVSPLHF. The CDR3 nucleotides are TGTGCCAGCAGTTACTCGCAGGACAGGGTTTCACCCCTCCACTTT.

The chain has TRBV10-2 and TRBJ2-1, with D perhaps TRBD1 (5 bases). The CDR3 runs 14 residues. Per germline, CDR1 WSHSY and CDR2 SAAADI. Trimming cost V 0 bases and J 3 bases, with 6 bases left between them. The CDR3, as DNA: TGCGCCAGCAGTGAGTCAGGGGACTACAATGAGCAGTTCTTC. Protein: CASSESGDYNEQFF.